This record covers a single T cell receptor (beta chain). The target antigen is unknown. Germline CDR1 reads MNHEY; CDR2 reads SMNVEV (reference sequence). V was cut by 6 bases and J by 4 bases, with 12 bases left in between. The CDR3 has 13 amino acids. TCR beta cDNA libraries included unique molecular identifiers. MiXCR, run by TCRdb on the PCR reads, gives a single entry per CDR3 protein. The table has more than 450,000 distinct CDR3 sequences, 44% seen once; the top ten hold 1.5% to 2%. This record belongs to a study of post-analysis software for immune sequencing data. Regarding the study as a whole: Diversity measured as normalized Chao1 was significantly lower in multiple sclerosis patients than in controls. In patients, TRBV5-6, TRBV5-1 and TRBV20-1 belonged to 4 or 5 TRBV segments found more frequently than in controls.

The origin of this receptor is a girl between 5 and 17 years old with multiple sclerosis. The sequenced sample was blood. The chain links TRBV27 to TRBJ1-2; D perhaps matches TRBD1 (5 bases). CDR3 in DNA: TGTGCCAGCAGCTGGGACGTTCGCTATGGCTACACCTTC. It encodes CASSWDVRYGYTF.